This TCR beta chain was recovered during a study of cytomegalovirus exposure and HLA in healthy donors. With 60 Vbeta and 13 Jbeta primers, the PCR was carried out. Using immunoSEQ multiplex PCR, the repertoire was profiled, and TCRdb retains in-frame clones only, with some absent. The repertoire includes fewer than 150,000 clones, 74% of them detected once, and roughly 6% sits in the top ten. This clone was observed a few times. The trim removed 8 bases at V and 1 base at J, leaving 10 bases unmatched. The germline gives CDR1 SNHLY, CDR2 FYNNEI. This CDR3 contains 15 residues. The sequence was collected from a woman between 50 and 59 years old in good health and CMV-seropositive. Sequencing was performed on PBMCs. The chain couples TRBV2 to TRBJ1-1; 7 nucleotides align to TRBD1. The CDR3 DNA reads TGTGCCAGCGGAGTTCAGGGGGTTGGGAACACTGAAGCTTTCTTT. As protein: CASGVQGVGNTEAFF.